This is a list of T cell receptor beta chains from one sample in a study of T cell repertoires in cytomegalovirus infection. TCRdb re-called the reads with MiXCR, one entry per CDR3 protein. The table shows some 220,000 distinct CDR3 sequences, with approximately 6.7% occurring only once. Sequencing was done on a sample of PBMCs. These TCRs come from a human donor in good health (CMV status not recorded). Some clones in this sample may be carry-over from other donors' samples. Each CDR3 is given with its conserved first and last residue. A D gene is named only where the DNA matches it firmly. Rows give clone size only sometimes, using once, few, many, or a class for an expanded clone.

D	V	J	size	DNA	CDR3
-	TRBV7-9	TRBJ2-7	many	TGTGCCAGCAGCTTTGGGGGGCCGCGGGGCGAGCAGTACTTC	CASSFGGPRGEQYF
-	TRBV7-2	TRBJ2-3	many	TGTGCCAGCAGCTTTTCTACCAGCACAGATACGCAGTATTTT	CASSFSTSTDTQYF
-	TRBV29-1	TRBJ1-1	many	TGCAGCGTGCTAGAGTCCCCATCAGACACTGAAGCTTTCTTT	CSVLESPSDTEAFF
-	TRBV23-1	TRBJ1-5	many	TGCGCCAGCAGTCAATCAGGTTTTGCCCAGCCCCAGCATTTT	CASSQSGFAQPQHF
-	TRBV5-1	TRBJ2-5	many	TGCGCCAGCAGCGACCCCGGGACGTTACAAGAGACCCAGTACTTC	CASSDPGTLQETQYF
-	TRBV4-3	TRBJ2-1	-	TGCGCCAGCAGCCAAGGGCAGGGAGAAGGCTGGGATGAGCAGTTCTTC	CASSQGQGEGWDEQFF
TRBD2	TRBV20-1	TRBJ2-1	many	TGCAGTGCTAGTGTCGGCCTAGCGGGGGGGGAGCAGTTCTTC	CSASVGLAGGEQFF
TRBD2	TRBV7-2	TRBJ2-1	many	TGTGCCAGCAGCTTAGAGGGCGGAGCGGGGGGTCTTTACAATGAGCAGTTCTTC	CASSLEGGAGGLYNEQFF
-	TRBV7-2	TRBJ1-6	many	TGTGCCAGCAGTCCGGACAGAACGTATTCACCCCTCCACTTT	CASSPDRTYSPLHF
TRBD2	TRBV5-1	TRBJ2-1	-	TGCGCCAGCAGCTTTGGGACTAGCGGGTTCAATGAGCAGTTCTTC	CASSFGTSGFNEQFF
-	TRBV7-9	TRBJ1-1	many	TGTGCCAGCTGTTCAAGCGTGAACACTGAAGCTTTCTTT	CASCSSVNTEAFF
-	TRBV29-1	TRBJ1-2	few	TGCAGCGTGGGGGGGCAGGGCGGCTCTGGCTACACCTTC	CSVGGQGGSGYTF
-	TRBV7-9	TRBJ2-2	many	TGTGCCAGCATGCAATACACCGGGGAGCTGTTTTTT	CASMQYTGELFF
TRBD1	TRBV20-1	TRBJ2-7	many	TGCAGTGCTACGGACAGGGGGCCCTACGAGCAGTACTTC	CSATDRGPYEQYF
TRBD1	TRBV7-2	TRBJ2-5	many	TGTGCCAGCAGCGCGGGACAGGGGGGACAAGAGACCCAGTACTTC	CASSAGQGGQETQYF
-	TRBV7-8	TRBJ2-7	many	TGTGCCAGCAGCTTCAGTGGGGGATACGAGCAGTACTTC	CASSFSGGYEQYF
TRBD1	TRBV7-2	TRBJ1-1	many	TGTGCCAGCAGCTTAGATACGGGGACAGGAGCTTTCTTT	CASSLDTGTGAFF
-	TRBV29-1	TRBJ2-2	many	TGCAGCGTTGAGAAGGGAAACACCGGGGAGCTGTTTTTT	CSVEKGNTGELFF
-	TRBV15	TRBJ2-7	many	TGTGCCACCAGCAGAGATCCTAGCCTCTCCTACGAGCAGTACTTC	CATSRDPSLSYEQYF
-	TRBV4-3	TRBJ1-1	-	TGCGCCAGCAGCCCTCAGGCGTACACTGAAGCTTTCTTT	CASSPQAYTEAFF
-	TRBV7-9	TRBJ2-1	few	TGTGCCAGTCTAGAGAGCAATGAGCAGTTCTTC	CASLESNEQFF
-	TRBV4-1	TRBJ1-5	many	TGCGCCAGCAGCCATCCGGACCGCAATCAGCCCCAGCATTTT	CASSHPDRNQPQHF
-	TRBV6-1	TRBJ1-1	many	TGTGCCAGCAGCTTCGCCACAGGGTTTACTGAAGCTTTCTTT	CASSFATGFTEAFF